This T cell receptor (beta chain) was recorded in a study of CD4+ T cells in melanoma. Study-level findings and limits: CD8+ T cell, macrophage and B cell function reportedly correlated with neoantigen-specific CD4+ T cells. Diverse differentiation states were reported for melanoma neoantigen-specific CD4+ T cells.

Repertoires were generated with immunoSEQ multiplex PCR, while TCRdb's copy carries only in-frame clones and drops some. Of 6,700 or so clones listed, around 67% are singletons. Note on this clone: Antigen: not known.

Sequencing was performed on cells from a culture (not recorded whether cultured in vitro). The TCR originated in a human donor with melanoma.

The CDR3 loop reads CASSPLGERDEQFF. CDR3 coding DNA: TGCGCCAGCAGCCCCCTGGGCGAGAGGGATGAGCAGTTCTTC. The gene calls are TRBV4-3 and TRBJ2-1; D might be TRBD2 (5 bases). This CDR3 is built from 14 residues. Trimming shortened V by 4 bases and J by 8 bases, and 15 bases separated the two germline ends. Germline V gives CDR1 LGHNA, CDR2 YSLEER.